This T cell receptor beta chain was captured by sequencing in a study of blood T cell repertoires in COVID-19. Across the whole study: Sample material is recorded as cDNA or gDNA derived from T cells, B-cell-depleted T cells, or PBMCs.

Clones were sequenced by immunoSEQ multiplex PCR, and TCRdb holds only the in-frame ones, with some missing. The sample yields about 64,000 clones, approximately 91% seen once. The source material was peripheral blood. The origin of this receptor is a human donor in a cohort sampled during active COVID-19.

CDR3 residues: CASSQLKHYSGTGSTDTQYF. The CDR3 nucleotides are TGTGCCAGCAGCCAACTTAAACATTATTCCGGGACAGGGAGCACAGATACGCAGTATTTT. The chain joins TRBV3-1 (or the pseudogene TRBV3-2) to TRBJ2-3; TRBD1 matches 9 bases. This CDR3 spans 20 amino acids. Trimming at V came to 2 bases and at J to 0 bases, leaving 15 bases not matched to a gene. Looked up from germline, CDR1 is LGHDT and CDR2 is YNNKEL (reference sequence).